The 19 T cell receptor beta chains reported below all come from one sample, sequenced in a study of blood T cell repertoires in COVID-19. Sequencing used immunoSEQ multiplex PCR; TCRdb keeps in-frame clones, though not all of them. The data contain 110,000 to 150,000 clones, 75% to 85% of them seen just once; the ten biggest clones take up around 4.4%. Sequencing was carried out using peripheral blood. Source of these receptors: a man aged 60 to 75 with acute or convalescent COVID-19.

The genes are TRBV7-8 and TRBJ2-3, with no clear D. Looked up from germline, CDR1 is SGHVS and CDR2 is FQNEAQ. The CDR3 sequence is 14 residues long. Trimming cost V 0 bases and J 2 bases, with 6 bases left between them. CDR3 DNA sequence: TGTGCCAGCAGCTTAGCGCGGAACACAGATACGCAGTATTTT. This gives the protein CASSLARNTDTQYF.

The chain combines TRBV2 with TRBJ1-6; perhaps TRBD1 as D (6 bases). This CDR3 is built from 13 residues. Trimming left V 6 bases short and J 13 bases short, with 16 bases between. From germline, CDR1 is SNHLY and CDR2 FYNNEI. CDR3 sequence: CASSPDLQGPLHF. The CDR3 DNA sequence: TGTGCCAGCAGCCCCGATCTCCAGGGGCCCCTCCACTTT.

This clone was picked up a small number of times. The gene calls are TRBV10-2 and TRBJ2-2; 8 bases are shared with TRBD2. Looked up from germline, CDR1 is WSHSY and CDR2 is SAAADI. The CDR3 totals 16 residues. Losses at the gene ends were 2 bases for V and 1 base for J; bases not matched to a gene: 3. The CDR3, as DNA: TGCGCCAGCAGTGAGGGCGGGAGGCTGAACACCGGGGAGCTGTTTTTT. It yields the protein CASSEGGRLNTGELFF.

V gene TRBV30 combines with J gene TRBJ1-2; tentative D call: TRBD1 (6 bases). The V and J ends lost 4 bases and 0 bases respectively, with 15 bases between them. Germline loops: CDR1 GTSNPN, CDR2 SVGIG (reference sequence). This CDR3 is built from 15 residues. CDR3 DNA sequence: TGTGCCTGGACCCGCACCGACAGGCCTAACTATGGCTACACCTTC. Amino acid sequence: CAWTRTDRPNYGYTF.

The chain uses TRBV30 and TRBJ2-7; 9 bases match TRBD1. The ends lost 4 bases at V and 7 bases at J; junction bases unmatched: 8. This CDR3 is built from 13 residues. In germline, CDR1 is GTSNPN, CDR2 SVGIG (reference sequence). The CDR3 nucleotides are TGTGCCTGGACGGGACAGGGAATCCGAGAGCAGTACTTC. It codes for CAWTGQGIREQYF. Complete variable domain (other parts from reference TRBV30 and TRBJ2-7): SQTIHQWPATLVQPVGSPLSLECTVEGTSNPNLYWYRQAAGRGLQLLFYSVGIGQISSEVPQNLSASRPQDRQFILSSKKLLLSDSGFYLCAWTGQGIREQYFGPGTRLTVT.

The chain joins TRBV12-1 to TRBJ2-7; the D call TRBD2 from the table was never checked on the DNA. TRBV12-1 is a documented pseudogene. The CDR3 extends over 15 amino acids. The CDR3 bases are TGTGCCAGCAGCTTTATTTCGGGAGCATTTCCCGAGCAGTACTTC. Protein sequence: CASSFISGAFPEQYF.

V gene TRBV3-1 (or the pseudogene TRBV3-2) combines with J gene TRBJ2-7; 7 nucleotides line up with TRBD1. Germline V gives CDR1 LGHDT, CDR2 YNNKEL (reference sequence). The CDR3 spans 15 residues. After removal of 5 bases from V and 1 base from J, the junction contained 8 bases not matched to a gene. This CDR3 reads CASSSDRASSYEQYF. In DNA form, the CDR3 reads TGTGCCAGCAGCAGCGACAGGGCATCTTCCTACGAGCAGTACTTC.

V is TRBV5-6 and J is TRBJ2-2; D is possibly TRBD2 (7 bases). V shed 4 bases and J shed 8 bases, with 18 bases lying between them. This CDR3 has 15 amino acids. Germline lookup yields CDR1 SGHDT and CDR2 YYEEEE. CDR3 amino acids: CASSRGALDSGELFF. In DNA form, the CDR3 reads TGTGCCAGCAGCCGGGGGGCCCTCGATTCGGGGGAGCTGTTTTTT.

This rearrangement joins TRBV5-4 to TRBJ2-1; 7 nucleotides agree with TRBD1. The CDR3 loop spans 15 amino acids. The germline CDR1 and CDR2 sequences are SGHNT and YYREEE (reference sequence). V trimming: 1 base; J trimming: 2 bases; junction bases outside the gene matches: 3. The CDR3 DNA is TGTGCCAGCAGCTTGACTCAGGGGGCCTACAATGAGCAGTTCTTC. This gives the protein CASSLTQGAYNEQFF.

The CDR3 bases are TGTGCCAGCAGCGCTAGCGGGAATGGCGACGAGCAGTACTTC. Protein product: CASSASGNGDEQYF. V is TRBV9 and J is TRBJ2-7; 9 bases map to TRBD2. CDR1 and CDR2 from the germline V gene are SGDLS and YYNGEE. This CDR3 is 14 amino acids long. V trimming: 3 bases; J trimming: 5 bases; junction bases outside the gene matches: 6.

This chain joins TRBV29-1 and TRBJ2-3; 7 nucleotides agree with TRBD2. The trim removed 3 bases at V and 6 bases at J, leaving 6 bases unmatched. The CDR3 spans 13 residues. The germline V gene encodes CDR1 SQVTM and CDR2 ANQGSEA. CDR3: CSVDAGVGDTQYF. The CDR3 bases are TGCAGCGTTGATGCGGGGGTTGGGGATACGCAGTATTTT.

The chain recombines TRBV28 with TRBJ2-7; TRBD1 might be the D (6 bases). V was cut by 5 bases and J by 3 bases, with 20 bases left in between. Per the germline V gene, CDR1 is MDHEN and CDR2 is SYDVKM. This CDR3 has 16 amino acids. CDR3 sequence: CASSHHIRGPYYEQYF. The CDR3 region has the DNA TGTGCCAGCAGTCATCATATCAGGGGACCGTACTACGAGCAGTACTTC. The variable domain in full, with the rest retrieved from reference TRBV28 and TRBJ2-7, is DVKVTQSSRYLVKRTGEKVFLECVQDMDHENMFWYRQDPGLGLRLIYFSYDVKMKEKGDIPEGYSVSREKKERFSLILESASTNQTSMYLCASSHHIRGPYYEQYFGPGTRLTVT.

As DNA, the CDR3 is TGCGCCAGCAGCCGAGACGGGTATAGCAATCAGCCCCAGCATTTT. Amino acids: CASSRDGYSNQPQHF. V gene TRBV5-1 combines with J gene TRBJ1-5; D is ambiguous. The CDR3 loop spans 15 amino acids. Germline V CDR1 and CDR2: SGHRS, YFSETQ. V was shortened by 4 bases and J by 0 bases, with 11 bases between the two germline ends.

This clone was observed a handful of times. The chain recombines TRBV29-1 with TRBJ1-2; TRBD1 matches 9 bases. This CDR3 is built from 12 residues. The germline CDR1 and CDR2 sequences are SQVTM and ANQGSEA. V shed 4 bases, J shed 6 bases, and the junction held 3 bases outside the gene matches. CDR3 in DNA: TGCAGCGTTGGGACAGGGGAAAATGGCTACACCTTC. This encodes CSVGTGENGYTF.

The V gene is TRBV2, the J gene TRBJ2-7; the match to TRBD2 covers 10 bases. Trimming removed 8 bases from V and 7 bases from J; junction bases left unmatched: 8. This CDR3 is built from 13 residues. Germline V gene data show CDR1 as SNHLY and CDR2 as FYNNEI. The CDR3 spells CASGRTSGGEQYF. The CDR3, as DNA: TGTGCCAGCGGCCGGACTAGCGGAGGGGAGCAGTACTTC.

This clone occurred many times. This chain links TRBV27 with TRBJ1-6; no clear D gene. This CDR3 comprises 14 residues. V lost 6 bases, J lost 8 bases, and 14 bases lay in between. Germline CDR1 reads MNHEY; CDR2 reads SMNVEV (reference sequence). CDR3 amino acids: CASRFGSRDSPLHF. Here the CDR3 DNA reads TGTGCCAGCAGGTTCGGGAGCCGAGATTCACCCCTCCACTTT.

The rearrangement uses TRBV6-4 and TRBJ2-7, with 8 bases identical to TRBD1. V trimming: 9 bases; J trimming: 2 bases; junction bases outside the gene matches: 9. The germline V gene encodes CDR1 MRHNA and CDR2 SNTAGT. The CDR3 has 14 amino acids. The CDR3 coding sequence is TGTGCCAGAGAGGGGACAGGCCGAACCTACGAGCAGTACTTC. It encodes CAREGTGRTYEQYF.

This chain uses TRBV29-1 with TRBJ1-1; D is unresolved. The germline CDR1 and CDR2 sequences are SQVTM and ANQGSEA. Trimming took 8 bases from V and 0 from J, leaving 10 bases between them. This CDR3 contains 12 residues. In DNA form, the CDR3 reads TGCAGCTCTGGGGAGATGAACACTGAAGCTTTCTTT. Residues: CSSGEMNTEAFF.

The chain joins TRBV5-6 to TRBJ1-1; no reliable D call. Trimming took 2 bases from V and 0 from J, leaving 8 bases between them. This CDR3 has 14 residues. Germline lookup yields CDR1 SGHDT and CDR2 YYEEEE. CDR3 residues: CASSLYTMNTEAFF. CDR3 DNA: TGTGCCAGCAGCTTATATACAATGAACACTGAAGCTTTCTTT.